This is a list of T cell receptor beta chains from one sample in a study of T cell responses to AZD1222 COVID-19 vaccine. TCRdb's copy holds only in-frame clones and misses some; the assay was immunoSEQ multiplex PCR. The sample contains 65,000 to 80,000 clones, 88% of which appear only once. Sequencing was performed on peripheral blood, taken 28 days after the second dose of the MenACWY control vaccine. The source of these receptors is an adult who received the MenACWY meningococcal vaccine as a control. Each CDR3 is given with its conserved first and last residue. A D gene is named only where the DNA matches it firmly. Not all rows give a size; the values are once, few, many and, for expanded clones, a class.

size: -; D: -; V: TRBV28; J: TRBJ2-7; DNA: TGTGCCAGCAGTGAGCAGGGATACGAGCAGTACTTC; CDR3: CASSEQGYEQYF
size: -; D: -; V: TRBV19; J: TRBJ1-3; DNA: TGTGCCAGTAGTCCGGGCGTCGCTGGAAACACCATATATTTT; CDR3: CASSPGVAGNTIYF
size: once; D: TRBD1; V: TRBV9; J: TRBJ2-7; DNA: TGTGCCAGCAGCGTAGGACAGGGAGCCTACGAGCAGTACTTC; CDR3: CASSVGQGAYEQYF
size: -; D: -; V: TRBV6-1; J: TRBJ2-4; DNA: TGTGCCAGCAGTGAAGGGGGCCTACGCGGGTACTTC; CDR3: CASSEGGLRGYF
size: -; D: TRBD2; V: TRBV9; J: TRBJ2-3; DNA: TGTGCCAGCAGCCTGGCGGGGGTCCCTTGGCCAGATACGCAGTATTTT; CDR3: CASSLAGVPWPDTQYF
size: -; D: TRBD1; V: TRBV6-1; J: TRBJ1-3; DNA: TGTGCCAGCAGTGAAACCTGGGACAGCGGAAACACCATATATTTT; CDR3: CASSETWDSGNTIYF
size: -; D: -; V: TRBV6-5; J: TRBJ2-1; DNA: TGTGCCAGCAGTTCTATTAGGGGGGCGCAGTTCTTC; CDR3: CASSSIRGAQFF
size: -; D: -; V: TRBV5-6; J: TRBJ2-1; DNA: TGTGCCAGCAGCTTGGTGAGCCACACGGGTGAGCAGTTCTTC; CDR3: CASSLVSHTGEQFF
size: once; D: -; V: TRBV12-3/TRBV12-4; J: TRBJ2-7; DNA: TGTGCCAGCAGTTTGCGAGCATGGGAGCAGTACTTC; CDR3: CASSLRAWEQYF
size: -; D: -; V: TRBV2; J: TRBJ2-7; DNA: TGTGCCAGCAGTGTATCGGGGTCCTACGAGCAGTACTTC; CDR3: CASSVSGSYEQYF
size: -; D: -; V: TRBV5-4; J: TRBJ2-5; DNA: TGTGCCAGCAGCTTGGGGGCCGGGCGGGGCGGAGAGACCCAGTACTTC; CDR3: CASSLGAGRGGETQYF
size: -; D: TRBD1; V: TRBV4-2; J: TRBJ1-1; DNA: TGTGCCAGCAGCCATAACCCCCGAAGGACAGGAAAGAGGGCTGAAGCTTTCTTT; CDR3: CASSHNPRRTGKRAEAFF
size: -; D: -; V: TRBV7-2; J: TRBJ1-5; DNA: TGTGCCAGCAGCTTAGGGTTAGTTAGCAATCAGCCCCAGCATTTT; CDR3: CASSLGLVSNQPQHF
size: -; D: TRBD1; V: TRBV3-1/TRBV3-2; J: TRBJ2-6; DNA: TGTGCCAGCAGCCAACAGGGGGCGGGGGCCAACGTCCTGACTTTC; CDR3: CASSQQGAGANVLTF
size: -; D: TRBD1; V: TRBV7-2; J: TRBJ1-4; DNA: TGTGCCAGCAGCCTACAGGGGGCGGCGGGTGAAAAACTGTTTTTT; CDR3: CASSLQGAAGEKLFF
size: once; D: TRBD2; V: TRBV2; J: TRBJ2-3; DNA: TGTGCCAGCAGTGCCAGCGGGGGCACAGATACGCAGTATTTT; CDR3: CASSASGGTDTQYF
size: -; D: -; V: TRBV28; J: TRBJ1-6; DNA: TGTGCCAGCAGATACACCAATAATTCACCCCTCCACTTT; CDR3: CASRYTNNSPLHF
size: -; D: -; V: TRBV12-2; J: TRBJ2-7; DNA: TGTGCAAGTCGCTTAGCGGGGGGGCGGGACGAGCAGTACTTC; CDR3: CASRLAGGRDEQYF
size: once; D: -; V: TRBV20-1; J: TRBJ2-4; DNA: TGCAGTGCTCCTTTAGACCGGATTCAGTACTTC; CDR3: CSAPLDRIQYF
size: -; D: -; V: TRBV29-1; J: TRBJ2-4; DNA: TGCAGCGTGGGAGCCGACAGGGGTAGCGGGGCTTTGGACATTCAGTACTTC; CDR3: CSVGADRGSGALDIQYF
size: -; D: -; V: TRBV27; J: TRBJ1-1; DNA: TGTGCCACTAGGAGGGCAGGGGCCAACACTGAAGCTTTCTTT; CDR3: CATRRAGANTEAFF
size: -; D: -; V: TRBV5-4; J: TRBJ2-7; DNA: TGTGCCAGCAGCTTCCGTCCGGGGGCCGGCTACGAGCAGTACTTC; CDR3: CASSFRPGAGYEQYF
size: -; D: TRBD1; V: TRBV28; J: TRBJ1-1; DNA: TGTGCCAGTTTCAGACAGGGGACGAGAACTGAAGCTTTCTTT; CDR3: CASFRQGTRTEAFF
size: once; D: -; V: TRBV4-2; J: TRBJ1-6; DNA: TGTGCCAGCACGGAAAAGGACGGAAAGAATTCACCCCTCCACTTT; CDR3: CASTEKDGKNSPLHF
size: -; D: TRBD2; V: TRBV6-2/TRBV6-3; J: TRBJ2-5; DNA: TGTGCCAGCAGTTATGGTCTGGGGACTAGTCGGGAGACCCAGTACTTC; CDR3: CASSYGLGTSRETQYF
size: -; D: -; V: TRBV5-4; J: TRBJ1-4; DNA: TGTGCCAGCAGCTTTAGGGACGGCGCTGAAAAACTGTTTTTT; CDR3: CASSFRDGAEKLFF
size: -; D: TRBD1; V: TRBV7-2; J: TRBJ1-2; DNA: TGTGCCAGCAGCTTACAGACAGGGACCAACTATGGCTACACCTTC; CDR3: CASSLQTGTNYGYTF
size: -; D: -; V: TRBV11-3; J: TRBJ2-2; DNA: TGTGCCAGCAGCTTAGTTCGGGTCGGGGAGCTGTTTTTT; CDR3: CASSLVRVGELFF
size: -; D: -; V: TRBV9; J: TRBJ1-2; DNA: TGTGCCAGCAGCGGGGACCAGGGGGGCTACACCTTC; CDR3: CASSGDQGGYTF
size: -; D: -; V: TRBV6-6; J: TRBJ2-3; DNA: TGTGCCAGCAGTTATACTGGGAGAGCAGATACGCAGTATTTT; CDR3: CASSYTGRADTQYF
size: -; D: -; V: TRBV27; J: TRBJ2-3; DNA: TGTGCCAGCAGAGGCGGGAGCACAGATACGCAGTATTTT; CDR3: CASRGGSTDTQYF
size: -; D: -; V: TRBV5-5; J: TRBJ1-1; DNA: TGTGCCAGCGACCCGTTTCTGGGAGCCCAAGACACTGAAGCTTTCTTT; CDR3: CASDPFLGAQDTEAFF
size: -; D: TRBD1; V: TRBV5-1; J: TRBJ2-3; DNA: TGCGCCAGCAGCTTGGCTCGGGACAGGGTCACAGATACGCAGTATTTT; CDR3: CASSLARDRVTDTQYF
size: -; D: -; V: TRBV5-1; J: TRBJ2-1; DNA: TGCGCCAGCAGCTTGAGTTTTGGGGAGCAGTTCTTC; CDR3: CASSLSFGEQFF
size: -; D: TRBD1; V: TRBV7-2; J: TRBJ1-5; DNA: TGTGCCAGCAGCTTGGGGACAGGGGTCAATCAGCCCCAGCATTTT; CDR3: CASSLGTGVNQPQHF
size: -; D: TRBD1; V: TRBV5-1; J: TRBJ2-5; DNA: TGCGCCAGCAGCTTCGGACAGGGCAGGGAGACCCAGTACTTC; CDR3: CASSFGQGRETQYF
size: -; D: -; V: TRBV24-1; J: TRBJ2-1; DNA: TGTGCCACCAGTGAAAGGTACAATGAGCAGTTCTTC; CDR3: CATSERYNEQFF
size: once; D: TRBD1; V: TRBV27; J: TRBJ1-6; DNA: TGTGCCAGCAGTTTCAGGGGGACTAATTCACCCCTCCACTTT; CDR3: CASSFRGTNSPLHF
size: -; D: TRBD1; V: TRBV28; J: TRBJ1-6; DNA: TGTGCCAGCAGTATACCGGGACAGGGGGCTTCACCCCTCCACTTT; CDR3: CASSIPGQGASPLHF
size: -; D: -; V: TRBV7-9; J: TRBJ1-1; DNA: TGTGCCAGCAGCCCGTCACAGGGAAGTGCCACTGAAGCTTTCTTT; CDR3: CASSPSQGSATEAFF
size: -; D: -; V: TRBV5-4; J: TRBJ1-5; DNA: TGTGCCAGCAGCAACGGCGGGGGTTTCCAGCCCCAGCATTTT; CDR3: CASSNGGGFQPQHF
size: -; D: TRBD2; V: TRBV30; J: TRBJ2-2; DNA: TGTGCCTGGAGTGACAGCGGGGCCGCCACCGGGGAGCTGTTTTTT; CDR3: CAWSDSGAATGELFF
size: -; D: TRBD2; V: TRBV2; J: TRBJ2-1; DNA: TGTGCCAGCAGTGATAGGCTAGCGGGAAAGGTGACCTACAATGAGCAGTTCTTC; CDR3: CASSDRLAGKVTYNEQFF
size: -; D: TRBD1; V: TRBV2; J: TRBJ1-3; DNA: TGTGCCAGCAGGGCGACAGGGCCCGGAAACACCATATATTTT; CDR3: CASRATGPGNTIYF
size: -; D: -; V: TRBV2; J: TRBJ1-3; DNA: TGTGCCAGCAGTGAACTGGGTGGAAACACCATATATTTT; CDR3: CASSELGGNTIYF